Below are 24 T cell receptor beta chains sequenced from a single sample in a study of cytotoxic CD8 clonotypes in ibrutinib-treated CLL. Sequenced by immunoSEQ multiplex PCR; TCRdb stores in-frame clones only, minus some. The sample consists of about 60,000 clones, 45% to 70% of them appearing once. The specimen comprised PBMCs, sampled after 24 months of ibrutinib treatment. Every receptor here comes from a human donor with chronic lymphocytic leukemia.

This clone has just one count. The rearrangement uses TRBV28 and TRBJ2-3, with TRBD1 matching over 7 bases. The CDR3 length is 15 residues. Per germline, CDR1 MDHEN and CDR2 SYDVKM. The V segment lost 6 bases and the J segment 1 base; nucleotides outside the gene matches: 7. The CDR3 here is CASSAGQVGTDTQYF. CDR3 nucleotides: TGTGCCAGCAGCGCCGGACAGGTGGGCACAGATACGCAGTATTTT.

V and J are TRBV10-3 and TRBJ1-1, with 8 bases lining up with TRBD1. Per the germline V gene, CDR1 is ENHRY and CDR2 is SYGVKD. The ends lost 11 bases at V and 4 bases at J; junction bases unmatched: 9. This CDR3 is built from 13 residues. CDR3 protein: CAFQGAESTEAFF. CDR3 DNA sequence: TGTGCCTTCCAGGGGGCGGAGAGCACTGAAGCTTTCTTT.

This CDR3 is CASSFAVRDTQYF. CDR3 sequence (DNA): TGTGCCAGCAGTTTCGCGGTTCGAGATACGCAGTATTTT. V gene TRBV27 combines with J gene TRBJ2-3; D is undetermined. The CDR3 sequence is 13 residues long. V was pared by 3 bases and J by 5 bases, with 9 bases between. CDR1 and CDR2 from the germline V gene are MNHEY and SMNVEV (reference sequence).

On this clone: A clone one base away is much larger, so this may be a read error. The chain has TRBV4-2 and TRBJ1-5, with no clear D. The CDR3 totals 13 residues. V lost 0 bases and J 6 bases, leaving 6 bases between the germline ends. Germline assignment: CDR1 LGHNA and CDR2 YNFKEQ. Here the CDR3 reads CASSQDRVQPQHF. CDR3 bases: TGTGCCAGCAGCCAAGATCGGGTTCAGCCCCAGCATTTT.

This chain uses TRBV5-5 with TRBJ2-1, with 10 positions matching TRBD2. CDR1 SGHKS and CDR2 YYEKEE come from the germline V gene (reference sequence). J lost 0 bases, V lost 1 base, and 7 bases had no gene match. The CDR3 runs to 18 residues. CDR3 sequence (DNA): TGTGCCAGCAGCTTGCGGTTAGCGGGGGGAACCTCCTACAATGAGCAGTTCTTC. Its protein is CASSLRLAGGTSYNEQFF.

The genes are TRBV1 and TRBJ1-6; the table names TRBD1, a call not compared with the DNA. TRBV1 is a pseudogene locus. The CDR3 runs 14 residues. CDR3 region: CTSRPSSYNSPLHF. CDR3 sequence (DNA): TGCACCAGCAGACCCAGCTCCTATAATTCACCCCTCCACTTT.

V usage is TRBV19 and J usage is TRBJ1-2; no definite D call. Germline-derived CDR1 and CDR2 are LNHDA and SQIVND (reference sequence). Trimming pared 7 bases from V and 4 bases from J, leaving 16 bases between. CDR3 length: 14 residues. CDR3 DNA sequence: TGTGCCAGTACCCCGAGTGGGGTTTCCTATGGCTACACCTTC. This encodes CASTPSGVSYGYTF.

The J gene is TRBJ1-2, the V gene TRBV7-8; D ambiguous. V was pared by 3 bases and J by 2 bases, with 7 bases between. The germline V gene has CDR1 SGHVS and CDR2 FQNEAQ. The CDR3 covers 13 residues. Here the CDR3 DNA reads TGTGCCAGCAGCTTCGGGCAAAACTATGGCTACACCTTC. This encodes CASSFGQNYGYTF.

As DNA, the CDR3 is TGTGCCAGCAGAAGTAGGGGCCCTGTGGGGGACGAGCAGTACGTC. This translates into CASRSRGPVGDEQYV. The V call is TRBV6-4, the J call TRBJ2-7; D possibly uses TRBD1 or TRBD2 (5 bases each). The CDR3 has 15 amino acids. V gave up 6 bases and J gave up 5 bases, with 20 bases separating them. Germline loops: CDR1 MRHNA, CDR2 SNTAGT.

The gene calls are TRBV7-2 and TRBJ1-2, with D unclear. From germline, CDR1 is SGHTA and CDR2 FQGNSA. Trimming pared 3 bases from V and 8 bases from J, leaving 19 bases between. This CDR3 comprises 15 residues. The CDR3 DNA sequence: TGTGCCAGCAGCTTCGAGGGCGGAGGTTTAGAAGGCTACACCTTC. Translation: CASSFEGGGLEGYTF. Full variable domain (rest looked up from reference TRBV7-2 and TRBJ1-2): GAGVSQSPSNKVTEKGKDVELRCDPISGHTALYWYRQSLGQGLEFLIYFQGNSAPDKSGLPSDRFSAERTGGSVSTLTIQRTQQEDSAVYLCASSFEGGGLEGYTFGSGTRLTVV.

This clone was seen ten or more times. This chain connects TRBV4-2 to TRBJ1-5; 7 nucleotides align to TRBD1. CDR3 length equals 15 residues. The germline V gene has CDR1 LGHNA and CDR2 YNFKEQ. V was clipped by 5 bases and J by 1 base; unmatched bases: 5. CDR3: CASSTTGNSNQPQHF. In DNA, the CDR3 is TGTGCCAGCAGCACGACAGGGAACAGCAATCAGCCCCAGCATTTT.

This clone has more than one count but fewer than ten. The V and J genes are TRBV28 and TRBJ2-1, with D tentatively TRBD1 (6 bases). Looked up from germline, CDR1 is MDHEN and CDR2 is SYDVKM. This CDR3 contains 18 residues. With 1 base removed from V and 2 bases from J, the gap between germline ends came to 18 bases. CDR3 DNA sequence: TGTGCCAGCAGTTTATATAGTCCAGGGGCTTTGACCTACAATGAGCAGTTCTTC. It specifies CASSLYSPGALTYNEQFF.

The rearrangement links TRBV5-1 to TRBJ2-1, with D perhaps matching TRBD1 (6 bases). In germline, CDR1 is SGHRS, CDR2 YFSETQ. V gave up 4 bases and J gave up 0 bases, with 11 bases separating them. The CDR3 has 15 residues. Here the CDR3 DNA reads TGCGCCAGCAGCAACCTACAGGGCTCCTACAATGAGCAGTTCTTC. It specifies CASSNLQGSYNEQFF.

The gene calls are TRBV6-5 and TRBJ1-5; D remains ambiguous. This CDR3 comprises 12 residues. Trimming shortened V by 6 bases and J by 7 bases, and 10 bases separated the two germline ends. From germline, CDR1 is MNHEY and CDR2 SVGAGI. This CDR3 reads CASRERVQPQHF. CDR3 DNA: TGTGCCAGCAGGGAAAGAGTCCAGCCCCAGCATTTT.

This clone was counted a few times. V is TRBV2 and J is TRBJ1-2, with D possibly TRBD1 on 5 matching bases. This CDR3 has 15 residues. Looked up from germline, CDR1 is SNHLY and CDR2 is FYNNEI. The V end lost 3 bases, the J end lost 7 bases, and 18 bases lay between the germline ends. CDR3 DNA: TGTGCCAGCAGTGACAGGTCGGGCGGGGACTCTGGCTACACCTTC. It specifies CASSDRSGGDSGYTF.

This clone was detected only a few times. The V gene is TRBV6-5, the J gene TRBJ1-3; no clear D gene. The CDR3 has 14 amino acids. Trimming took off 2 bases at V and 0 bases at J, with 5 bases between the two ends. CDR1 is MNHEY and CDR2 is SVGAGI in the germline V gene. CDR3 sequence (DNA): TGTGCCAGCAGTTACAGGGACTCTGGAAACACCATATATTTT. This translates into CASSYRDSGNTIYF.

The CDR3 DNA reads as TGTGCCAGCAGCTTAAGGACAGGGACCCACAATGAGCAGTTCTTC. It is translated as CASSLRTGTHNEQFF. This rearrangement joins TRBV11-1 to TRBJ2-1; 8 bases fit TRBD1. The CDR3 has 15 amino acids. V trimming: 2 bases; J trimming: 5 bases; junction bases outside the gene matches: 5. Germline CDR1 is SGHAT and CDR2 is FQDESV (reference sequence). Full variable domain (missing parts from reference TRBV11-1 and TRBJ2-1): EAEVAQSPRYKITEKSQAVAFWCDPISGHATLYWYRQILGQGPELLVQFQDESVVDDSQLPKDRFSAERLKGVDSTLKIQPAELGDSAMYLCASSLRTGTHNEQFFGPGTRLTVL.

The V and J genes are TRBV21-1 and TRBJ2-1; the table's D call TRBD1 went unverified against the DNA. TRBV21-1 is recorded as a pseudogene. This CDR3 contains 17 residues. CDR3 sequence reads: CASSKGKGKSAQGEQFF. The CDR3 coding sequence is TGTGCCAGCAGCAAAGGTAAAGGGAAATCCGCCCAGGGTGAGCAGTTCTTC.

The V gene is TRBV5-6, the J gene TRBJ1-5; D is uncertain. This CDR3 contains 12 residues. The V gene lost 3 bases and the J gene lost 4 bases, with 5 bases spanning the gap. CDR1 is SGHDT, CDR2 YYEEEE, per germline. For the CDR3, the DNA is TGTGCCAGCAGCTACAGAAATCAGCCCCAGCATTTT. Translation: CASSYRNQPQHF.

This clone has a handful of counts. V usage is TRBV18 and J usage is TRBJ2-1, with D uncertain. The length of the CDR3 is 14 residues. Trimming shortened V by 2 bases and J by 1 base, and 6 bases separated the two germline ends. Germline-derived CDR1 and CDR2 are KGHSH and LQKENI. The CDR3 sequence is CASSPRLSYNEQFF. CDR3 in DNA: TGTGCCAGCTCACCAAGGCTTTCCTACAATGAGCAGTTCTTC.

The gene calls are TRBV10-3 and TRBJ2-3; TRBD2 matches 10 bases. The ends lost 5 bases at V and 6 bases at J; junction bases unmatched: 5. This CDR3 region has 14 residues. Germline-derived CDR1 and CDR2 are ENHRY and SYGVKD. This CDR3 is CAISLGTSVDTQYF. The CDR3 region has the DNA TGTGCCATCAGTCTCGGGACTAGCGTTGATACGCAGTATTTT.

This clone came up once. CDR3 region: CASSDIPGSNYGYTF. CDR3 bases: TGTGCCAGCAGTGATATACCAGGGTCAAACTATGGCTACACCTTC. The genes are TRBV6-1 and TRBJ1-2; D may be TRBD1 (5 bases). CDR1 MNHNS and CDR2 SASEGT come from the germline V gene. The CDR3 covers 15 residues. Trimming removed 3 bases from V and 2 bases from J, with 13 bases in between.

The chain joins TRBV7-6 to TRBJ2-7; a weak D match, TRBD1 (10 bases). CDR1 is SGHVS and CDR2 is FNYEAQ in the germline V gene. This CDR3 is built from 16 residues. V gave up 4 bases and J gave up 2 bases, with 18 bases separating them. CDR3 in amino acids: CASSSSGGTGAYEQYF. The CDR3 DNA reads as TGTGCCAGCAGCTCCAGCGGGGGGACAGGGGCCTACGAGCAGTACTTC.

The chain has TRBV6-5 and TRBJ1-6, with D possibly TRBD1 on 6 matching bases. V was pared by 4 bases and J by 10 bases, with 17 bases between. CDR1 and CDR2 (germline): MNHEY, SVGAGI. The CDR3 is 15 amino acids. CDR3 bases: TGTGCCAGCAGTTCAACAGGGTTCTCCTGGTCACCCCTCCACTTT. It codes for CASSSTGFSWSPLHF.